The clone carrying this T cell receptor (beta chain) was observed at least ten times. Antigen specificity is unknown. The 5'RACE method, run with constant-segment primers, produced TCR alpha and TCR beta cDNA libraries (carrying sample barcodes and UMIs). TCRdb itself ran the 5' RACE reads through MiXCR, one entry per CDR3 protein. The sample includes hundreds of thousands of distinct CDR3 sequences, 18% of them seen just once. The sample belongs to a study of T-cell memory formation after mild COVID-19. At the level of the study: Among the donors, TCR clusters were largely specific to each donor.

Study-level points and caveats: Detection of some responders pre-infection suggested pre-existing cross-reactive memory T cells participated. Clones shrinking between day 15 and 85 showed a balanced CD4/CD8 split, and those that grew later tilted toward CD4+.

The sequenced sample consisted of PBMCs or a T cell subset sorted from them (not recorded which). The sequence was collected from an adult woman who had mild COVID-19 (a few samples of this study predate the infection). Cell type and time point are not known.

Here the CDR3 DNA reads TGTGCCAGCAGCTTAGCGGCTAGTTCTCGATACGAGCAGTACTTC. Translation gives CASSLAASSRYEQYF. The chain employs TRBV7-9 and TRBJ2-7; D gene uncertain. V was clipped by 0 bases and J by 4 bases, with 13 bases between them. Per the germline V gene, CDR1 is SEHNR and CDR2 is FQNEAQ (reference sequence). The CDR3 spans 15 residues.